The sequence of this T cell receptor beta chain was determined in a study of shared clonotypes between healthy human individuals. This clone was seen once. The antigen remains unidentified. At deep level, the assay was performed. Profiled with immunoSEQ multiplex PCR; TCRdb holds only in-frame clones, not every one. Altogether nearly 1,000,000 clones are present, 60% to 85% being singletons, with the ten largest covering over 1.3%. Recent vaccinations or acute infections were absent in the healthy HIV-negative adult donors. Study findings and constraints: Sample collection involved blood only; tissue repertoires are likely different.

This TCR derives from a man between 18 and 29 years old in good health. Sequencing was performed on memory CD4+ T cells sorted from blood. Documented subset: CD45RA-negative fraction.

For the CDR3, the DNA is TGTGCCAGCTCACGAGACATCTACGAGCAGTACTTC. It is translated as CASSRDIYEQYF. V and J are TRBV18 and TRBJ2-7; D gene ambiguous. The CDR3 runs to 12 residues. Looked up from germline, CDR1 is KGHSH and CDR2 is LQKENI. Trimming stripped 4 bases from V and 3 bases from J, with 7 bases between.